Below are 15 T cell receptor beta chains sequenced from a single sample in a study of blood T cell repertoires in COVID-19 (TCRdb year 2020). Libraries were constructed by the immunoSEQ multiplex PCR assay. TCRdb carries this immuneACCESS record with in-frame sequences only. Its versions omit some clonotypes, under half of them owing to an unresolved V gene in the studies checked, with the rest unexplained. The sample data list hundreds of thousands of clones, and 88% of these were observed just once. Clones ranked in the top ten supply just under 0.8% of the sample. The specimen was peripheral blood. The receptors stem from a woman in her twenties or thirties with acute or convalescent COVID-19.

The rearrangement links TRBV5-1 to TRBJ1-6, with 9 bases aligning to TRBD1. Unmatched junction bases numbered 3, after V lost 4 bases and J lost 7 bases. This CDR3 spans 14 amino acids. Per germline, CDR1 SGHRS and CDR2 YFSETQ. CDR3 amino acids: CASSTDRGNSPLHF. CDR3 bases: TGCGCCAGCAGCACGGACAGGGGCAATTCACCCCTCCACTTT.

The chain recombines TRBV10-3 with TRBJ1-2, with D maybe TRBD1 (5 bases). The CDR3 covers 12 residues. Trimming shortened V by 3 bases and J by 5 bases, and 7 bases separated the two germline ends. CDR1 and CDR2 (germline): ENHRY, SYGVKD. The CDR3: CAISDREYGYTF. The CDR3 nucleotides are TGTGCCATCAGTGACAGGGAATATGGCTACACCTTC.

The chain combines TRBV14 with TRBJ2-4; 7 bases line up with TRBD2. V shed 4 bases and J 2 bases; nucleotides not matched to a gene: 11. This CDR3 has 17 residues. From germline, CDR1 is SGHDN and CDR2 FVKESK. The CDR3 spells CASSLRGLGVPKNIQYF. The CDR3 bases are TGTGCCAGCAGCCTACGCGGACTAGGGGTTCCCAAAAACATTCAGTACTTC.

The chain links TRBV6-2 or TRBV6-3 to TRBJ1-5, with D perhaps matching TRBD1 (6 bases). Germline V gene lookup returns CDR1 MNHEY and CDR2 SVGEGT. The CDR3 is made up of 16 amino acids. The V end was cut by 2 bases, the J end by 2 bases, with 13 bases between. The CDR3 spells CASSYGGARGNQPQHF. The DNA for the CDR3 is TGTGCCAGCAGTTACGGGGGGGCGAGAGGCAATCAGCCCCAGCATTTT.

V usage is TRBV30 and J usage is TRBJ2-3, with 8 bases identical to TRBD1. V was clipped by 5 bases and J by 8 bases; unmatched bases: 6. This CDR3 region has 12 residues. Germline-derived CDR1 and CDR2 are GTSNPN and SVGIG (reference sequence). The CDR3 spells CAWGDRYFTQYF. As DNA, the CDR3 is TGTGCCTGGGGGGACAGGTATTTTACGCAGTATTTT.

The V call is TRBV30, the J call TRBJ2-5; 8 bases match TRBD2. CDR3 length equals 20 residues. Germline assignment: CDR1 GTSNPN and CDR2 SVGIG (reference sequence). V trimming: 0 bases; J trimming: 4 bases; junction bases outside the gene matches: 22. CDR3 bases: TGTGCCTGGAGTGTAGAGGCGTGGCGGGAGGTCGCGAGTGCTGGAGAGACCCAGTACTTC. It codes for CAWSVEAWREVASAGETQYF.

The chain joins TRBV6-2 or TRBV6-3 to TRBJ2-3; weak D call: TRBD1 (6 bases). Germline loops: CDR1 MNHEY, CDR2 SVGEGT. V dropped 6 bases and J dropped 2 bases, with 9 bases sitting between them. This CDR3 is built from 13 residues. The CDR3, as DNA: TGTGCCAGCAGCCGACAGGTCACAGATACGCAGTATTTT. It specifies CASSRQVTDTQYF.

V gene TRBV5-1 combines with J gene TRBJ2-3; 9 bases map to TRBD1. Germline trimming cut 2 bases from V and 3 bases from J; bases unmatched to any gene: 7. Looked up from germline, CDR1 is SGHRS and CDR2 is YFSETQ. The CDR3 runs 16 residues. The CDR3 DNA follows: TGCGCCAGCAGCTTTTCACCGGGACAGGGAACAGATACGCAGTATTTT. Protein: CASSFSPGQGTDTQYF. The full variable domain, its missing parts supplied by reference TRBV5-1 and TRBJ2-3, is KAGVTQTPRYLIKTRGQQVTLSCSPISGHRSVSWYQQTPGQGLQFLFEYFSETQRNKGNFPGRFSGRQFSNSRSEMNVSTLELGDSALYLCASSFSPGQGTDTQYFGPGTRLTVL.

CDR3 nucleotide sequence: TGTGCTAGTGGTTTGGAGCCCTCCTACGAGCAGTACTTC. Amino acid sequence: CASGLEPSYEQYF. J is TRBJ2-7 and V is TRBV12-5; D remains ambiguous. Looked up from germline, CDR1 is LGHNT and CDR2 is FRNRAP. The V end was cut by 1 base, the J end by 0 bases, with 4 bases between. This CDR3 is built from 13 residues.

The V gene is TRBV7-9, the J gene TRBJ2-5; 9 nucleotides align to TRBD1. Trimming removed 1 base from V and 4 bases from J; junction bases left unmatched: 4. This CDR3 is built from 15 residues. Per the germline V gene, CDR1 is SEHNR and CDR2 is FQNEAQ (reference sequence). CDR3 in amino acids: CASSLGDRVSETQYF. CDR3 coding DNA: TGTGCCAGCAGCTTAGGGGACAGGGTATCAGAGACCCAGTACTTC.

V gene TRBV5-6 combines with J gene TRBJ2-3; 8 bases fit TRBD1. The CDR3 runs to 17 residues. J gave up 3 bases and V 2 bases, and 11 bases lay outside the gene matches. Germline CDR1 SGHDT, CDR2 YYEEEE. CDR3 protein: CASSLMRKRQGTDTQYF. DNA for the CDR3: TGTGCCAGCAGCTTAATGAGGAAGAGACAGGGGACAGATACGCAGTATTTT.

The chain recombines TRBV5-1 with TRBJ2-1; the match to TRBD2 covers 11 bases. CDR1 and CDR2 from the germline V gene are SGHRS and YFSETQ. The V gene end was trimmed by 4 bases and the J gene end by 8 bases; junction bases not matched to a gene: 8. The CDR3 totals 15 residues. CDR3 bases: TGCGCCAGCAGCCTAACTAGCGGGAGAACTTATGAGCAGTTCTTC. This sequence encodes CASSLTSGRTYEQFF.

There are a few counts of this clone. The chain joins TRBV19 to TRBJ1-2, with 8 bases fitting TRBD1. Germline lookup yields CDR1 LNHDA and CDR2 SQIVND (reference sequence). Trimming cost V 7 bases and J 3 bases; bases outside gene matches: 7. This CDR3 has 14 residues. CDR3 DNA: TGTGCCAGTACGGAGGACAGGGTACACTATGGCTACACCTTC. Its translation is CASTEDRVHYGYTF.

CDR3 residues: CASSLGRGQETQYF. The CDR3 bases are TGTGCCAGCAGCTTAGGCAGGGGCCAAGAGACCCAGTACTTC. This chain joins TRBV7-9 and TRBJ2-5; tentative D call: TRBD1 (6 bases). The CDR3 spans 14 residues. Looked up from germline, CDR1 is SEHNR and CDR2 is FQNEAQ (reference sequence). Trimming stripped 1 base from V and 1 base from J, with 7 bases between.

DNA of the CDR3: TGCGCCAGCAGCTTGGGGCTAGCCAATGAGCAGTTCTTC. Translation gives CASSLGLANEQFF. The chain links TRBV5-1 to TRBJ2-1, with D perhaps matching TRBD2 (5 bases). Deletions cut 0 bases from V and 6 bases from J, with 7 bases between. Germline CDR1 and CDR2: SGHRS and YFSETQ. The CDR3 consists of 13 residues. The full variable domain, in which reference TRBV5-1 and TRBJ2-1 provide the parts outside the CDR3, is KAGVTQTPRYLIKTRGQQVTLSCSPISGHRSVSWYQQTPGQGLQFLFEYFSETQRNKGNFPGRFSGRQFSNSRSEMNVSTLELGDSALYLCASSLGLANEQFFGPGTRLTVL.